Shown below are 7 T cell receptor beta chains from a single sample sequenced in a study of metastatic and nonmetastatic thyroid tumors. TCRdb re-called clones via MiXCR from the PCR reads. The table has some 18,000 clones, 37% seen once. Prior to thyroid surgery, none of the patients had received any treatment. Specimen: tumor tissue. All receptors derive from a female donor with papillary thyroid cancer or a benign thyroid nodule (not recorded which). Some clones in this sample may be carry-over from other donors' samples.

The J gene is TRBJ2-7, the V gene TRBV11-3, with TRBD2 as a possible D gene (5 bases). Germline CDR1 and CDR2: SGHNT and YENEEA. CDR3 length: 13 residues. The ends were cut back, 5 bases at V and 4 bases at J, with 12 bases in the middle. In nucleotides, the CDR3 is TGTGCCAGCAGCCAAAGCGGACGATACGAGCAGTACTTC. Its translation: CASSQSGRYEQYF.

The chain recombines TRBV6-1 with TRBJ2-2, with 9 nucleotides matching TRBD1. Germline lookup yields CDR1 MNHNS and CDR2 SASEGT. The CDR3 spans 15 residues. V was pared by 6 bases and J by 6 bases, with 8 bases of the junction left unmatched. The CDR3 bases are TGTGCCAGCAGCCACAGGGGGCAAGAGGCCGGGGAGCTGTTTTTT. This sequence encodes CASSHRGQEAGELFF.

CDR3 residues: CASSSAPGRGYTF. In DNA, the CDR3 is TGCGCCAGCAGCTCCGCTCCTGGACGGGGCTACACCTTC. The chain has TRBV5-1 and TRBJ1-2; unclear D gene. This CDR3 region has 13 residues. Germline assignment: CDR1 SGHRS and CDR2 YFSETQ. The ends were cut back, 3 bases at V and 8 bases at J, with 14 bases in the middle.

This clone appeared a few times. This chain uses TRBV12-3 or TRBV12-4 with TRBJ2-7; D may be TRBD2 (6 bases). This CDR3 has 16 amino acids. V was shortened by 6 bases and J by 0 bases, with 18 bases between the two germline ends. The DNA for the CDR3 is TGTGCCAGCAGCTCCCAAGGAGCGGGCCTCTCCTACGAGCAGTACTTC. Its translation: CASSSQGAGLSYEQYF.

In this sample, this clone turned up a few times. This chain connects TRBV12-3 or TRBV12-4 to TRBJ2-7; D might be TRBD2 (6 bases). V was shortened by 3 bases and J by 3 bases, with 18 bases between the two germline ends. The CDR3 contains 16 residues. The DNA for the CDR3 is TGTGCCAGCAGTTTTTCCCGGCGGGGTGGGAGCTACGAGCAGTACTTC. Translated, it gives CASSFSRRGGSYEQYF.

This clone was seen only a few times. The chain joins TRBV6-1 to TRBJ1-6; D gene ambiguous. CDR1 is MNHNS, CDR2 SASEGT, per germline. This CDR3 is 13 amino acids long. Trimming pared 8 bases from V and 10 bases from J, leaving 15 bases between. The CDR3 nucleotides are TGTGCCAGCTTACCCAGGTCTGGGTCACCCCTCCACTTT. Residues: CASLPRSGSPLHF.

J is TRBJ2-7 and V is TRBV7-2; TRBD1 matches at 7 bases. V was clipped by 5 bases and J by 0 bases; unmatched bases: 7. CDR1 SGHTA and CDR2 FQGNSA come from the germline V gene. This CDR3 contains 15 residues. CDR3 protein: CASSRSTGSSYEQYF. The CDR3 bases are TGTGCCAGCAGCCGCTCGACAGGGAGCTCCTACGAGCAGTACTTC.